These T cell receptor beta chains were read from a single sample in a study of blood T cell repertoires in COVID-19. Repertoires were generated with immunoSEQ multiplex PCR, while TCRdb's copy carries only in-frame clones and drops some. The sample lists more than 200,000 clones; about 80% were seen once. The source material was PBMCs or T cells enriched from blood (not recorded which). These receptors were collected from a man aged 55-75 years who had recovered from COVID-19. Each CDR3 is given with its conserved first and last residue. The D gene is left open where the match is weak. Not every row has a clone size; where given, it reads once, few, many or a size class.

clone_size,j_call,v_call,d_call,cdr3_aa,cdr3_nt
NA,TRBJ1-2,TRBV19,TRBD1,CASSGNRGLGYTF,TGTGCCAGTAGCGGAAACAGGGGCTTGGGCTACACCTTC
NA,TRBJ1-1,TRBV24-1,TRBD1,CATSAAGGTEAFF,TGTGCCACCAGTGCGGCAGGGGGGACTGAAGCTTTCTTT
NA,TRBJ2-1,TRBV6-1,NA,CASSDRVGNEQFF,TGTGCCAGCAGTGACAGGGTCGGGAATGAGCAGTTCTTC
NA,TRBJ1-4,TRBV19,NA,CASSTGLNEKLFF,TGTGCCAGTAGTACGGGTTTAAATGAAAAACTGTTTTTT
NA,TRBJ1-1,TRBV30,TRBD1,CAWSTGQGHEAEAFF,TGTGCCTGGAGTACCGGACAGGGGCATGAGGCTGAAGCTTTCTTT
NA,TRBJ2-7,TRBV3-1/TRBV3-2,TRBD1,CASSLTDRGRPEQYF,TGTGCCAGCAGCCTAACGGACAGGGGGCGCCCCGAGCAGTACTTC
NA,TRBJ1-1,TRBV11-3,TRBD1,CASSIEPQGAPSFF,TGTGCCAGCAGCATTGAACCCCAGGGGGCTCCCTCTTTCTTT
NA,TRBJ2-1,TRBV11-3,NA,CASSPRVGEQFF,TGTGCCAGCAGTCCCCGGGTCGGTGAGCAGTTCTTC
NA,TRBJ2-3,TRBV6-4,NA,CASSDSSADTQYF,TGTGCCAGCAGTGATTCTAGCGCAGATACGCAGTATTTT
NA,TRBJ2-1,TRBV11-2,TRBD1,CASSTTGAWNEQFF,TGTGCCAGCAGCACGACAGGGGCATGGAATGAGCAGTTCTTC
NA,TRBJ2-7,TRBV15,NA,CATSRKRGGESYEQYF,TGTGCCACCAGCAGAAAGAGAGGTGGGGAGTCCTACGAGCAGTACTTC
NA,TRBJ1-2,TRBV19,NA,CASSKAPTGNYGYTF,TGTGCCAGTAGTAAGGCCCCGACGGGTAACTATGGCTACACCTTC
NA,TRBJ1-5,TRBV5-6,NA,CASSLRGYSNQPQHF,TGTGCCAGCAGCTTGAGGGGGTATAGCAATCAGCCCCAGCATTTT
NA,TRBJ2-7,TRBV5-6,NA,CASSLDRHEQYF,TGTGCCAGCAGCTTGGACAGGCACGAGCAGTACTTC
NA,TRBJ2-5,TRBV2,TRBD2,CASRGGEETQYF,TGTGCCAGCAGGGGAGGGGAGGAGACCCAGTACTTC
NA,TRBJ1-2,TRBV7-9,NA,CASSPGGVIGYTF,TGTGCCAGCAGCCCCGGGGGGGTAATTGGCTACACCTTC
NA,TRBJ1-4,TRBV3-1/TRBV3-2,TRBD1,CASSQAPGQNNEKLFF,TGTGCCAGCAGCCAGGCCCCGGGACAGAATAATGAAAAACTGTTTTTT
few,TRBJ1-5,TRBV5-6,TRBD1,CASSTRTGGSNSNQPQHF,TGTGCCAGCAGCACCAGGACAGGGGGGAGTAATAGCAATCAGCCCCAGCATTTT
NA,TRBJ2-4,TRBV2,TRBD1,CASTQRPPGQGPGAKNIQYF,TGTGCCAGCACCCAACGTCCCCCGGGACAGGGGCCTGGAGCCAAAAACATTCAGTACTTC
NA,TRBJ2-5,TRBV4-1,TRBD2,CASSQGGGGYQETQYF,TGCGCCAGCAGCCAAGGTGGCGGGGGGTACCAAGAGACCCAGTACTTC
NA,TRBJ2-1,TRBV11-3,TRBD1,CASSPRQGATYNEQFF,TGTGCCAGCAGCCCTCGACAGGGGGCAACCTACAATGAGCAGTTCTTC
NA,TRBJ1-3,TRBV13,NA,CASSSQGGGGNTIYF,TGTGCCAGCAGCTCACAAGGGGGGGGTGGAAACACCATATATTTT
NA,TRBJ2-7,TRBV5-1,TRBD1,CASSKATPGQGWFEQYF,TGCGCCAGCAGCAAGGCAACACCGGGACAGGGATGGTTCGAGCAGTACTTC
NA,TRBJ2-2,TRBV6-5,NA,CASTQTGVTGELFF,TGTGCCAGCACCCAGACGGGAGTCACCGGGGAGCTGTTTTTT
NA,TRBJ1-1,TRBV4-1,TRBD1,CASSQDLDRGTEAFF,TGCGCCAGCAGCCAAGATTTGGACAGGGGTACTGAAGCTTTCTTT
few,TRBJ1-6,TRBV27,NA,CASSLGSSSYNSPLHF,TGTGCCAGCAGTTTAGGATCTAGCTCCTATAATTCACCCCTCCACTTT
NA,TRBJ1-5,TRBV6-6,TRBD1,CASSPPTGFGQPQHF,TGTGCCAGCAGTCCCCCGACAGGGTTTGGTCAGCCCCAGCATTTT
NA,TRBJ1-1,TRBV20-1,TRBD1,CSASRWDSLNTEAFF,TGCAGTGCTAGTCGATGGGACAGTCTGAACACTGAAGCTTTCTTT
NA,TRBJ1-1,TRBV7-8,NA,CASSLGRENTEAFF,TGTGCCAGCAGCTTAGGACGGGAGAACACTGAAGCTTTCTTT
many,TRBJ2-7,TRBV14,TRBD1,CASSQAYRGYEQYF,TGTGCCAGCAGCCAAGCCTACAGGGGGTACGAGCAGTACTTC
NA,TRBJ1-1,TRBV7-9,NA,CASSATRETKAFF,TGTGCCAGCAGCGCTACAAGGGAGACCAAAGCTTTCTTT
NA,TRBJ1-2,TRBV19,NA,CASTPWSSGGDDYGYTF,TGTGCCAGTACCCCGTGGTCGTCGGGGGGCGACGACTATGGCTACACCTTC
NA,TRBJ1-4,TRBV2,TRBD1,CASIASGTGGVGEKLFF,TGTGCCAGCATTGCCTCCGGGACAGGGGGGGTAGGTGAAAAACTGTTTTTT
NA,TRBJ2-3,TRBV12-5,NA,CASGPVGLTQYF,TGTGCTAGTGGTCCCGTCGGTCTCACGCAGTATTTT
NA,TRBJ1-3,TRBV13,NA,CASSWGVSGNTIYF,TGTGCCAGCAGCTGGGGGGTCTCTGGAAACACCATATATTTT
NA,TRBJ1-2,TRBV19,TRBD1,CASSTTGGRNYGYTF,TGTGCCAGTAGTACGACAGGGGGCCGTAACTATGGCTACACCTTC
NA,TRBJ2-5,TRBV6-5,TRBD2,CASRDSGGPWETQYF,TGTGCCAGCAGAGATAGCGGGGGGCCATGGGAGACCCAGTACTTC
NA,TRBJ1-2,TRBV11-2,NA,CASSLVAGDGYTF,TGTGCCAGCAGCTTAGTTGCGGGGGATGGCTACACCTTC
NA,TRBJ2-1,TRBV11-2,TRBD1,CASSSDRGGNEQFF,TGTGCCAGCAGCTCGGACAGGGGGGGCAATGAGCAGTTCTTC
NA,TRBJ1-1,TRBV12-3/TRBV12-4,NA,CASTQGANTEAFF,TGTGCCAGCACCCAAGGGGCGAACACTGAAGCTTTCTTT
NA,TRBJ1-1,TRBV25-1,NA,CASRQGKTEAFF,TGTGCCAGCAGACAGGGTAAAACTGAAGCTTTCTTT
NA,TRBJ1-2,TRBV6-2/TRBV6-3,TRBD1,CASSYSGTGSNYGYTF,TGTGCCAGCAGTTACTCAGGGACAGGGTCTAACTATGGCTACACCTTC
NA,TRBJ1-1,TRBV12-3/TRBV12-4,NA,CASSFKGGTEAFF,TGTGCCAGCAGTTTTAAGGGAGGGACTGAAGCTTTCTTT
NA,TRBJ1-2,TRBV10-3,NA,CAISETGTGVYGYTF,TGTGCCATCAGCGAAACTGGGACGGGAGTCTATGGCTACACCTTC
NA,TRBJ2-1,TRBV18,TRBD2,CASSLGLAGTSYNEQFF,TGTGCCAGCTCCCTCGGACTAGCGGGGACCTCCTACAATGAGCAGTTCTTC
NA,TRBJ1-2,TRBV29-1,NA,CSVDRVGYTF,TGCAGCGTTGACAGGGTTGGCTACACCTTC
NA,TRBJ1-1,TRBV19,TRBD1,CATTVGDRGRAFF,TGTGCCACCACAGTAGGGGACAGGGGGCGAGCTTTCTTT
NA,TRBJ2-2,TRBV5-5,NA,CASSSVGTSYTGELFF,TGTGCCAGCAGCTCTGTTGGGACTTCTTACACCGGGGAGCTGTTTTTT
few,TRBJ2-7,TRBV7-9,NA,CASSPRLVSSYEQYF,TGTGCCAGCAGTCCTCGACTGGTTAGCTCCTACGAGCAGTACTTC
few,TRBJ1-2,TRBV5-1,NA,CASSLDHRAGSYGYTF,TGCGCCAGCAGCTTGGATCACCGGGCCGGGAGCTATGGCTACACCTTC
NA,TRBJ2-1,TRBV5-1,NA,CASSLDSSYNEQFF,TGCGCCAGCAGCTTGGACAGCTCCTACAATGAGCAGTTCTTC